One sample yielded the 4 T cell receptor beta chains listed below, sequenced in a study of regulatory T cells in long-lasting Graves disease. As for time point: newly diagnosed GD, antithyroid drugs for less than 3 months. TCR sequences were obtained from RNA taken from PBMCs. Building of the TCR beta libraries involved iRepertoire HTBI primers and Arm-PCR of CDR3 regions. In TCRdb, the multiplex PCR reads were re-called with MiXCR into one record per CDR3 protein. The data contain over 500,000 distinct CDR3 sequences, approximately 15% of them seen just once; the ten biggest clones take up around 19%. A further study also used this sample, focusing on T cells in Graves' hyperthyroidism and ophthalmopathy.

The sequencing used peripheral blood mononuclear cells (PBMCs), collected at new diagnosis, from a patient treated with antithyroid drugs. The source is a woman aged 25 to 39 with Graves disease.

This clonotype was found a few times. The genes are TRBV7-2 and TRBJ2-3; 11 bases line up with TRBD1. J was trimmed by 5 bases and V by 5 bases; bases with no gene match: 9. This CDR3 has 16 residues. The germline gives CDR1 SGHTA, CDR2 FQGNSA. This CDR3 reads CASSQKGTGGEDTQYF. As DNA, the CDR3 is TGTGCCAGCAGCCAGAAAGGGACAGGGGGTGAAGATACGCAGTATTTT.

The chain is built from TRBV10-3 and TRBJ1-2, with D maybe TRBD1 (5 bases). The V end lost 6 bases, the J end lost 7 bases, and 15 bases lay between the germline ends. CDR1 is ENHRY and CDR2 is SYGVKD in the germline V gene. There are 13 residues in the CDR3. The CDR3 here is CAISKTVEGGYTF. As DNA, the CDR3 is TGTGCCATCAGCAAGACAGTCGAAGGTGGCTACACCTTC.

At least ten counts were recorded for this clonotype. The V gene is TRBV7-9, the J gene TRBJ1-1; 8 positions agree with TRBD1. The CDR3 contains 16 residues. Germline-derived CDR1 and CDR2 are SEHNR and FQNEAQ (reference sequence). The V gene end was trimmed by 5 bases and the J gene end by 8 bases; junction bases not matched to a gene: 16. This CDR3 is CASSPLTGDRFLEAFF. The CDR3 nucleotides are TGTGCCAGCAGCCCGTTGACAGGGGATAGGTTTTTGGAAGCTTTCTTT.

For this clonotype: This clone may be a read error of a much larger clone one base away. Likely a read error: the CDR3 ends without its conserved phenylalanine or tryptophan. The genes are TRBV11-2 and TRBJ1-2, with D possibly TRBD1 on 5 matching bases. Germline CDR1 reads SGHAT; CDR2 reads FQNNGV. V was clipped by 4 bases and J by 0 bases, with 12 bases between them. The CDR3 runs to 15 residues. The CDR3 loop is CASSSLRGSNYGYTL. The CDR3 DNA follows: TGTGCCAGCAGCTCACTTAGGGGCTCTAACTATGGCTACACCCTC.